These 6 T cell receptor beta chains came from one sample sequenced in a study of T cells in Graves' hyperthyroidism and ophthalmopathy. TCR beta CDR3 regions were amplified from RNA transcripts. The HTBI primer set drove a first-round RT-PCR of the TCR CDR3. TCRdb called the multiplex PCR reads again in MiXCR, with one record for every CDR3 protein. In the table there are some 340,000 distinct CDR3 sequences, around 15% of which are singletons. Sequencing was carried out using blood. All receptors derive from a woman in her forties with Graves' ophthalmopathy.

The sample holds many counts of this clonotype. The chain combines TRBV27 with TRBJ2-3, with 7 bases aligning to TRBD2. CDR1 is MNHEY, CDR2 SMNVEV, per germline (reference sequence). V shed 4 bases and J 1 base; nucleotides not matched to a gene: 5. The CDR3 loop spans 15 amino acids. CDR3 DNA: TGTGCCAGCAGTTCTAGCGGCCTACGCACAGATACGCAGTATTTT. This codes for CASSSSGLRTDTQYF.

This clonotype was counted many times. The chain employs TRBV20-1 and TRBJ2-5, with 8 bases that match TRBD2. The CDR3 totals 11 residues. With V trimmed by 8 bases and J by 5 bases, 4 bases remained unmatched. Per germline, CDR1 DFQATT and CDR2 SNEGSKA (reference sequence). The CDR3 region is CSLKRGETQYF. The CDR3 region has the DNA TGCAGTTTAAAGCGGGGGGAGACCCAGTACTTC.

In DNA form, the CDR3 reads TGCGCCAGCAGCCCCCCCGGGAGGCGTGATGAGCAGTTCTTC. It yields the protein CASSPPGRRDEQFF. The rearrangement joins TRBV4-1 to TRBJ2-1, with 7 positions matching TRBD2. The trim removed 4 bases at V and 8 bases at J, leaving 8 bases unmatched. The CDR3 runs to 14 residues. CDR1 is MGHRA, CDR2 YSYEKL, per germline.

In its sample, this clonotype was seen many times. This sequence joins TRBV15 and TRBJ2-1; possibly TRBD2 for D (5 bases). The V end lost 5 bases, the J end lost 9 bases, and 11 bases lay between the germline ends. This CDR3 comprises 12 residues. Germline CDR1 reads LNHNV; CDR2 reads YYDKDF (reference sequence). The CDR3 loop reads CATSLFRGEQFF. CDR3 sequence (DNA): TGTGCCACCAGCCTTTTTCGGGGTGAGCAGTTCTTC.

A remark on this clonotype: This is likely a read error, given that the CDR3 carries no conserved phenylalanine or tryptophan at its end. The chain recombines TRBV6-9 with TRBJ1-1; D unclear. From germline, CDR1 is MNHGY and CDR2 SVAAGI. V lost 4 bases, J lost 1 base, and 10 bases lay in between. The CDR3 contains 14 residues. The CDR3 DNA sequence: TGTGCCAGCAGTTCCGGAAGTGCGAACACTGAAGCTTTCCTT. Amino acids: CASSSGSANTEAFL.

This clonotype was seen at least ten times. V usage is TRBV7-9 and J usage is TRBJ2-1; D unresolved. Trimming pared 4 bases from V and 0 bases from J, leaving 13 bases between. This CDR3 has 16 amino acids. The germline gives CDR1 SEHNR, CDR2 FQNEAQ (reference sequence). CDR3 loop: CASSSGSLSSYNEQFF. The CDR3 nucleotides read TGTGCCAGCAGCTCAGGCAGCTTAAGCTCCTACAATGAGCAGTTCTTC.